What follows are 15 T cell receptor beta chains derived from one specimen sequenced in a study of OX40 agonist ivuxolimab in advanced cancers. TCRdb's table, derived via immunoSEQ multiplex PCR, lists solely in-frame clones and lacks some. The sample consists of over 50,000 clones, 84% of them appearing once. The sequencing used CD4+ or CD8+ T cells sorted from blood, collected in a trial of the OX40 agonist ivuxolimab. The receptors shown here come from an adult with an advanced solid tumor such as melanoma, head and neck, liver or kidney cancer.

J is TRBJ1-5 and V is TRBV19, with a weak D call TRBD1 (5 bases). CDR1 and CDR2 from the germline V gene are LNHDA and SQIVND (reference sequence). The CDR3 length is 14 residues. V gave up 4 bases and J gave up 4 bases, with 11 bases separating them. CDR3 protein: CASSTRDANQPQHF. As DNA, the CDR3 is TGTGCCAGTAGTACCCGGGACGCGAATCAGCCCCAGCATTTT.

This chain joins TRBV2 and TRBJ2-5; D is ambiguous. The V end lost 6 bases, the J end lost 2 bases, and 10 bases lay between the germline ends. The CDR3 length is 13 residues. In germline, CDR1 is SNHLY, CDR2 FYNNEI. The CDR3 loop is CASRGDVQETQYF. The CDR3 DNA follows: TGTGCCAGCAGAGGAGACGTACAAGAGACCCAGTACTTC.

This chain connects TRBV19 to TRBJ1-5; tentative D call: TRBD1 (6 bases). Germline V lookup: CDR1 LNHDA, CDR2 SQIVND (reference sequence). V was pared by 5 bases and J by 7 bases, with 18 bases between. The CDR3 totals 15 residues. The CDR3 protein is CASSSRIRGRQPQHF. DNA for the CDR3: TGTGCCAGTAGTTCAAGAATCAGGGGCAGGCAGCCCCAGCATTTT.

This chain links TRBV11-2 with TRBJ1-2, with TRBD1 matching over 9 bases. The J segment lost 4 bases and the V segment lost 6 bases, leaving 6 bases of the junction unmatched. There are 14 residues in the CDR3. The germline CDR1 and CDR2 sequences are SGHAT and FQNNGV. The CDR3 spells CASRTGGKGYGYTF. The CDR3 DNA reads TGTGCCAGCAGGACAGGGGGGAAGGGCTATGGCTACACCTTC.

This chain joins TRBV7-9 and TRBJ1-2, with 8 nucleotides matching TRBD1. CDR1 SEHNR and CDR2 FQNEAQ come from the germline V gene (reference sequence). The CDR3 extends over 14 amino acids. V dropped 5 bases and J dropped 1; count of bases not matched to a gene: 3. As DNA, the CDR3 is TGTGCCAGCAGCGAACAGGGGGTTAACTATGGCTACACCTTC. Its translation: CASSEQGVNYGYTF. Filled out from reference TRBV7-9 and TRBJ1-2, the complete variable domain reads DTGVSQNPRHKITKRGQNVTFRCDPISEHNRLYWYRQTLGQGPEFLTYFQNEAQLEKSRLLSDRFSAERPKGSFSTLEIQRTEQGDSAMYLCASSEQGVNYGYTFGSGTRLTVV.

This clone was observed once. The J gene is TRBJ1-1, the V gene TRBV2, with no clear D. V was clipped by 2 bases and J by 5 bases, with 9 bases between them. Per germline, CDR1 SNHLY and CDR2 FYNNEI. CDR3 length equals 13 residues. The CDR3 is CASSESPMTEAFF. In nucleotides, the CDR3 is TGTGCCAGCAGTGAATCCCCTATGACTGAAGCTTTCTTT.

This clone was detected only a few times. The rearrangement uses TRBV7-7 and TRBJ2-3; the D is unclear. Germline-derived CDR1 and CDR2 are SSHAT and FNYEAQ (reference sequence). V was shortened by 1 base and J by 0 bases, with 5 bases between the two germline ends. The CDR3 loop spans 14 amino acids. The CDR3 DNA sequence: TGTGCCAGCAGCTTAGGGCTTAGCACAGATACGCAGTATTTT. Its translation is CASSLGLSTDTQYF.

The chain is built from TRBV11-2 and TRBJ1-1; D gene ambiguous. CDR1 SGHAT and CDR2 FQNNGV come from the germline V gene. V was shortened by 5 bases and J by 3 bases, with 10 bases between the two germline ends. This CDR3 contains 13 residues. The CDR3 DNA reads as TGTGCCAGCAGCCGGATCGAGGACACTGAAGCTTTCTTT. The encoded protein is CASSRIEDTEAFF. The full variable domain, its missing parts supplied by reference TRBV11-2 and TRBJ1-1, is EAGVAQSPRYKIIEKRQSVAFWCNPISGHATLYWYQQILGQGPKLLIQFQNNGVVDDSQLPKDRFSAERLKGVDSTLKIQPAKLEDSAVYLCASSRIEDTEAFFGQGTRLTVV.

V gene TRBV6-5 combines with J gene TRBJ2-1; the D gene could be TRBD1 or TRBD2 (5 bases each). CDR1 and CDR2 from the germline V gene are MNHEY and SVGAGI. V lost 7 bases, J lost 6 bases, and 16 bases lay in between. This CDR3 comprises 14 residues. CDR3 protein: CASIFGVGPNEQFF. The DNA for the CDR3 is TGTGCCAGCATATTTGGAGTGGGACCCAATGAGCAGTTCTTC.

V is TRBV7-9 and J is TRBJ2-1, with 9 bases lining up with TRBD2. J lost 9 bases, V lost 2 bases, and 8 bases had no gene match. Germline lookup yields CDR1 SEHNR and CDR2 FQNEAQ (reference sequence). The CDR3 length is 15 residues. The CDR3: CASSLYAGGLREQFF. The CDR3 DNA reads TGTGCCAGCAGCTTATACGCGGGAGGGCTTCGTGAGCAGTTCTTC.

CDR3 in amino acids: CASSERENTEAFF. CDR3 nucleotide sequence: TGTGCCAGCAGTGAACGGGAGAACACTGAAGCTTTCTTT. V usage is TRBV6-1 and J usage is TRBJ1-1; the D is unclear. The ends were cut back, 2 bases at V and 1 base at J, with 5 bases in the middle. The germline V gene encodes CDR1 MNHNS and CDR2 SASEGT. The CDR3 has 13 amino acids.

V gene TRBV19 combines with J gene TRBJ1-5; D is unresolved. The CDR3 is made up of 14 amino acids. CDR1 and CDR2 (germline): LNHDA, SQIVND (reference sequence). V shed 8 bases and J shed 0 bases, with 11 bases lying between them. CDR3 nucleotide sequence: TGTGCCAGTTATAAGGCGAATAGCAATCAGCCCCAGCATTTT. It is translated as CASYKANSNQPQHF.

In DNA form, the CDR3 reads TGTGCCATCAGTGAGTCGTTAACGGGAGCTAACTATGGCTACACCTTC. Translated: CAISESLTGANYGYTF. The chain uses TRBV10-3 and TRBJ1-2; no definite D call. Trimming removed 0 bases at V and 0 bases at J, with 11 bases between. The germline gives CDR1 ENHRY, CDR2 SYGVKD. This CDR3 is built from 16 residues.

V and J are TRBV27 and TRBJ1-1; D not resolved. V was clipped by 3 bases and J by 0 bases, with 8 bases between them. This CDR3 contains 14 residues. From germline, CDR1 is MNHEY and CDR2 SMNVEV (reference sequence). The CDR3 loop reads CASSLGRMNTEAFF. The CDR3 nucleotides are TGTGCCAGCAGTTTGGGTCGAATGAACACTGAAGCTTTCTTT.

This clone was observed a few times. The CDR3 is CASSLSYRDNGELFF. CDR3 bases: TGTGCCAGCAGCTTGAGCTACAGGGACAACGGGGAGCTGTTTTTT. V usage is TRBV5-6 and J usage is TRBJ2-2, with D possibly TRBD1 on 6 matching bases. The germline V gene encodes CDR1 SGHDT and CDR2 YYEEEE. The V and J ends lost 1 base and 7 bases respectively, with 14 bases between them. This CDR3 spans 15 amino acids.